The present T cell receptor beta chain was sequenced within a study of patients and donors after allogeneic stem cell transplantation. TCRdb re-analysed the RT-PCR reads in MiXCR, keeping a single row per CDR3 protein. This sample carries 85,000 to 90,000 distinct CDR3 sequences, around 46% of them seen once, and the ten largest clones take around 60%. The TCR sequence derives from a human donor who was either an allogeneic HSCT recipient or a stem cell or donor lymphocyte infusion donor (not recorded which). It is not recorded whose cells these are; they may come from a transplant donor. The specimen sequenced was blood, either unsorted or a sorted T cell fraction (not recorded which).

This CDR3 is CSVVSGEGNQPQHF. CDR3 in DNA: TGCAGTGTCGTATCAGGGGAGGGGAATCAGCCCCAGCATTTT. The rearrangement uses TRBV20-1 and TRBJ1-5, with D perhaps TRBD1 (6 bases). Trimming cost V 7 bases and J 4 bases, with 17 bases left between them. Germline V lookup: CDR1 DFQATT, CDR2 SNEGSKA (reference sequence). This CDR3 comprises 14 residues.